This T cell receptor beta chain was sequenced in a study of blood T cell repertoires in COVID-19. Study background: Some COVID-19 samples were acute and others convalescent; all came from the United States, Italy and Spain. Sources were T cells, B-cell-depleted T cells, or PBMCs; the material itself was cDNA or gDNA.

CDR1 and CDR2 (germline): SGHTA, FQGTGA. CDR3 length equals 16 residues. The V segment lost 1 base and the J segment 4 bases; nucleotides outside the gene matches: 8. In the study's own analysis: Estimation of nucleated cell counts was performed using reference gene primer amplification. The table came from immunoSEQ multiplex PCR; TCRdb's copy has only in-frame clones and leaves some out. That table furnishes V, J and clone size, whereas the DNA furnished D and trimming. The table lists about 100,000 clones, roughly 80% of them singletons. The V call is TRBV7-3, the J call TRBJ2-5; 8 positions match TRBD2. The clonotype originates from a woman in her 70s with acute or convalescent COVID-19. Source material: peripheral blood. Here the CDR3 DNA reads TGTGCCAGCAGCTTAAGGCTAGCGGGCCCGGGAGAGACCCAGTACTTC. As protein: CASSLRLAGPGETQYF.